This is a list of T cell receptor beta chains from one sample in a study of CD8 T cells in Susac syndrome. Via MiXCR, TCRdb re-called the immunoSEQ multiplex PCR reads, giving one row per CDR3 protein. Among about 100,000 distinct CDR3 sequences listed, 95% were seen once. What was sequenced was CD8+ T cells from PBMCs. All receptors derive from a human donor with Susac syndrome. Both conserved end residues are part of each CDR3. D genes are given only for firm matches. The size entry is marked missing in some rows and otherwise reads once, few, many or a size class.

D gene	J gene	V gene	clone size	CDR3 protein	CDR3 DNA
TRBD1	TRBJ1-2	TRBV29-1	.	CSVEVRDRANYGYTF	TGCAGCGTTGAAGTCCGGGACAGGGCTAACTATGGCTACACCTTC
.	TRBJ2-7	TRBV11-2	.	CASSLRSNEQYF	TGTGCCAGCAGCTTAAGGTCAAACGAGCAGTACTTC
TRBD2	TRBJ2-7	TRBV12-5	.	CASGLGGTSGRRYEQYF	TGTGCTAGTGGTTTGGGTGGGACTAGCGGGAGACGGTACGAGCAGTACTTC
.	TRBJ2-7	TRBV28	.	CASSTTRSSYEQYF	TGTGCCAGCAGCACGACAAGAAGCTCCTACGAGCAGTACTTC
.	TRBJ1-1	TRBV14	.	CASSPPARHLNTEAFF	TGTGCCAGCAGCCCCCCCGCGCGACACCTGAACACTGAAGCTTTCTTT
.	TRBJ2-6	TRBV6-1	.	CASSWTPPSGANVLTF	TGTGCCAGCAGCTGGACACCTCCCTCTGGGGCCAACGTCCTGACTTTC
.	TRBJ2-7	TRBV4-2	.	CASSQETAGSSYEQYF	TGTGCCAGCAGCCAAGAGACCGCGGGAAGCTCCTACGAGCAGTACTTC
.	TRBJ2-4	TRBV19	.	CASSTSGLLGDIQYF	TGTGCCAGTAGTACATCAGGACTCCTCGGGGACATTCAGTACTTC
.	TRBJ1-5	TRBV20-1	.	CSARDDSHRGQPQHF	TGCAGTGCTAGAGATGACAGCCACAGAGGTCAGCCCCAGCATTTT
.	TRBJ2-7	TRBV29-1	.	CSVSAAYEQYF	TGCAGCGTTAGCGCTGCCTACGAGCAGTACTTC
.	TRBJ2-3	TRBV18	.	CASSRLGTTGTDTQYF	TGTGCCAGCTCACGCCTGGGGACGACCGGCACAGATACGCAGTATTTT
TRBD1	TRBJ2-7	TRBV29-1	.	CSARTGGSYEQYF	TGCAGCGCCCGGACAGGGGGCTCCTACGAGCAGTACTTC
.	TRBJ1-4	TRBV15	.	CATSRDRGATNEKLFF	TGTGCCACCAGCAGAGACAGGGGTGCAACTAATGAAAAACTGTTTTTT
.	TRBJ1-1	TRBV6-1	.	CASGNTTGYLMNTEAFF	TGTGCCAGCGGAAACACGACGGGGTACCTCATGAACACTGAAGCTTTCTTT
.	TRBJ1-1	TRBV21-1	.	CASSKGPGSEFEAFF	TGTGCCAGCAGCAAAGGCCCGGGCTCGGAGTTTGAAGCTTTCTTT
.	TRBJ2-3	TRBV4-1	.	CASSQGGGTDTQYF	TGCGCCAGCAGCCAAGGCGGGGGCACAGATACGCAGTATTTT
TRBD1	TRBJ2-3	TRBV20-1	.	CSAAGTAFSTDTQYF	TGCAGTGCCGCAGGGACAGCCTTTAGCACAGATACGCAGTATTTT
.	TRBJ1-1	TRBV9	.	CASSPPSTEAFF	TGTGCCAGCAGCCCCCCGAGCACTGAAGCTTTCTTT
.	TRBJ2-1	TRBV5-6	.	CASSLGQGNEQFF	TGTGCCAGCAGCTTGGGGCAGGGCAATGAGCAGTTCTTC
.	TRBJ2-7	TRBV2	.	CASGRGGGTYEQYF	TGTGCCAGCGGCCGCGGTGGCGGGACCTACGAGCAGTACTTC
.	TRBJ2-7	TRBV7-2	.	CASSIGAILEQYF	TGTGCCAGCAGCATAGGGGCCATTCTCGAGCAGTACTTC
.	TRBJ2-3	TRBV29-1	.	CSVKARVADTQYF	TGCAGCGTTAAAGCCAGGGTGGCAGATACGCAGTATTTT
.	TRBJ2-5	TRBV15	.	CATRGWGRTQYF	TGTGCCACCAGGGGGTGGGGGCGGACCCAGTACTTC
TRBD1	TRBJ2-7	TRBV20-1	.	CSASMDRGLHLIYEQYF	TGCAGTGCTAGCATGGACAGGGGGCTTCATTTGATCTACGAGCAGTACTTC
.	TRBJ1-1	TRBV13	.	CASSGRDTEAFF	TGTGCCAGCAGCGGCAGAGACACTGAAGCTTTCTTT
.	TRBJ1-1	TRBV27	.	CASSQLGNTEAFF	TGTGCCAGCAGCCAATTAGGGAACACTGAAGCTTTCTTT
TRBD2	TRBJ2-1	TRBV12-3/TRBV12-4	once	CATARAGAYNEQFF	TGTGCCACCGCCAGGGCGGGAGCATACAATGAGCAGTTCTTC